The 4 T cell receptor beta chains presented below share a single source sample, sequenced in a study of cytomegalovirus exposure and HLA in healthy donors. Some clones are missing from TCRdb's copy, which holds only in-frame ones; the method was immunoSEQ multiplex PCR. This sample has some 150,000 clones, with roughly 88% found just once. The sample comprised PBMCs. These receptors were collected from a woman younger than 35 in good health and CMV-seropositive.

The rearrangement uses TRBV7-9 and TRBJ2-7; 7 bases agree with TRBD2. Germline lookup yields CDR1 SEHNR and CDR2 FQNEAQ (reference sequence). V shed 3 bases, J shed 0 bases, and the junction held 8 bases outside the gene matches. The CDR3 totals 16 residues. The CDR3 coding sequence is TGTGCCAGCAGCTTGTATGAGTCTAGCGGCTCCTACGAGCAGTACTTC. Its protein is CASSLYESSGSYEQYF. Supplemented by reference TRBV7-9 and TRBJ2-7, the full variable domain reads DTGVSQNPRHKITKRGQNVTFRCDPISEHNRLYWYRQTLGQGPEFLTYFQNEAQLEKSRLLSDRFSAERPKGSFSTLEIQRTEQGDSAMYLCASSLYESSGSYEQYFGPGTRLTVT.

The gene calls are TRBV9 and TRBJ2-1, with D unresolved. The CDR3 totals 15 residues. Germline CDR1 is SGDLS and CDR2 is YYNGEE. Trimming cost V 0 bases and J 5 bases, with 12 bases left between them. CDR3 amino acids: CASSVGGRPDNEQFF. CDR3 in DNA: TGTGCCAGCAGCGTAGGTGGGCGACCCGACAATGAGCAGTTCTTC.

The V gene is TRBV5-1, the J gene TRBJ2-3; 10 nucleotides align to TRBD2. Germline lookup yields CDR1 SGHRS and CDR2 YFSETQ. Trimming at V came to 4 bases and at J to 4 bases, leaving 6 bases not matched to a gene. The CDR3 is made up of 15 amino acids. CDR3: CASSVIGLAADTQYF. The CDR3 nucleotides read TGCGCCAGCAGCGTGATTGGACTAGCGGCAGATACGCAGTATTTT. Full variable domain (rest looked up from reference TRBV5-1 and TRBJ2-3): KAGVTQTPRYLIKTRGQQVTLSCSPISGHRSVSWYQQTPGQGLQFLFEYFSETQRNKGNFPGRFSGRQFSNSRSEMNVSTLELGDSALYLCASSVIGLAADTQYFGPGTRLTVL.

V is TRBV23-1 and J is TRBJ2-7; 12 nucleotides match TRBD2. TRBV23-1 is designated an ORF whose function remains uncertain. The V and J ends lost 2 bases and 0 bases, in that order; junction bases with no gene match: 8. CDR3 length equals 18 residues. CDR3 in amino acids: CASSQKLAGGQSSYEQYF. For the CDR3, the DNA is TGCGCCAGCAGTCAAAAACTAGCGGGGGGCCAAAGCTCCTACGAGCAGTACTTC.